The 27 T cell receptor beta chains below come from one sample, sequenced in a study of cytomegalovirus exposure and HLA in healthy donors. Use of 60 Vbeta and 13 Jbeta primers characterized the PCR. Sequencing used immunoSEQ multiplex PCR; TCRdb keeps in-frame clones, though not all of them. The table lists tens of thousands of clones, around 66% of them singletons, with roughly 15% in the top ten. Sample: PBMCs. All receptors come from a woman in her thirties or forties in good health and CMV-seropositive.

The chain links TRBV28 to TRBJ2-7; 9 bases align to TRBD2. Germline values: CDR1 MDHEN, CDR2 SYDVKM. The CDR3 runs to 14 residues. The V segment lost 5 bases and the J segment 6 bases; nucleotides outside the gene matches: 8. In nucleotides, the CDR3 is TGTGCCAGCAGTCCGCCGGGACTAGCAATCGAGCAGTACTTC. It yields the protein CASSPPGLAIEQYF.

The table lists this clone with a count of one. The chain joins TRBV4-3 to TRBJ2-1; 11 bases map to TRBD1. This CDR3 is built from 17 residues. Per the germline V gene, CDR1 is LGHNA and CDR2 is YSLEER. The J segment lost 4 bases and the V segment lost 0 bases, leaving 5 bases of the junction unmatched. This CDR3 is CASSQDRGTGGYNEQFF. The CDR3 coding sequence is TGCGCCAGCAGCCAAGATCGGGGGACAGGGGGATACAATGAGCAGTTCTTC.

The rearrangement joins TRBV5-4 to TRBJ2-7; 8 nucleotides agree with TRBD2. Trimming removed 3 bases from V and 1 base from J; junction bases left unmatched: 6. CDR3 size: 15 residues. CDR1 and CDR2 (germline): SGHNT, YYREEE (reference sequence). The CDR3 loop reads CASSSKREQSYEQYF. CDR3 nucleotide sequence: TGTGCCAGCAGCTCGAAGCGGGAGCAATCCTACGAGCAGTACTTC.

CDR3 sequence (DNA): TGCGCCAGCAGCTTGGGAATCGGGGAGAACACTGAAGCTTTCTTT. Its translation: CASSLGIGENTEAFF. The gene calls are TRBV5-1 and TRBJ1-1; D is undetermined. This CDR3 region has 15 residues. Trimming left V 0 bases short and J 1 base short, with 10 bases between. The germline V gene encodes CDR1 SGHRS and CDR2 YFSETQ.

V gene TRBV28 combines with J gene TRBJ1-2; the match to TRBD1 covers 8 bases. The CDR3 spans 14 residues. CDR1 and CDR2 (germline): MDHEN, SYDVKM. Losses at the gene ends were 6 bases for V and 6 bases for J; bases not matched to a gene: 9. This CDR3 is CASRLAGGWDGYTF. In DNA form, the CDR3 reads TGTGCCAGCAGATTAGCAGGGGGCTGGGATGGCTACACCTTC.

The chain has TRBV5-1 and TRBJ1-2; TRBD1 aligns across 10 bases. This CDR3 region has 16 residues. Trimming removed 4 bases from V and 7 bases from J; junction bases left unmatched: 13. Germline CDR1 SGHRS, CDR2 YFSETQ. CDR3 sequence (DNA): TGCGCCAGCAGCAGCAATCCCGGGACAGGGGTTTTTGGCTACACCTTC. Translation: CASSSNPGTGVFGYTF.

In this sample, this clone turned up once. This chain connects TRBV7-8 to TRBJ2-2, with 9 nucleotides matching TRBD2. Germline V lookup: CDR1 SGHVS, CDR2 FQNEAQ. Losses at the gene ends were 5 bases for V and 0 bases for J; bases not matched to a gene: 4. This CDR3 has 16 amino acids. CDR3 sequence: CASSAVAGANTGELFF. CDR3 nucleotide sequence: TGTGCCAGCAGCGCCGTAGCGGGAGCGAACACCGGGGAGCTGTTTTTT. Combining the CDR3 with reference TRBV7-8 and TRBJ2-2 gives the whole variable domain GAGVSQSPRYKVAKRGQDVALRCDPISGHVSLFWYQQALGQGPEFLTYFQNEAQLDKSGLPSDRFFAERPEGSVSTLKIQRTQQEDSAVYLCASSAVAGANTGELFFGEGSRLTVL.

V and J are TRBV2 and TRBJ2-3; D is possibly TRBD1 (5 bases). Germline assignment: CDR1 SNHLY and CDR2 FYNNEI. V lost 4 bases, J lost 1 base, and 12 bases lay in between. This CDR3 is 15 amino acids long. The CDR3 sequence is CASSASQARTDTQYF. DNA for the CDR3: TGTGCCAGCAGTGCGTCACAGGCCCGCACAGATACGCAGTATTTT.

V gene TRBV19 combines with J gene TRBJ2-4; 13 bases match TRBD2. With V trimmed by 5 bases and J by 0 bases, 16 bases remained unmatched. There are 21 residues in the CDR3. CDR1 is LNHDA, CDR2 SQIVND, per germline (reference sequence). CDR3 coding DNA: TGTGCCAGTAGTCTCCGTCCCGGGACTAGCGGGGCTTTTTCAGCCAAAAACATTCAGTACTTC. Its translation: CASSLRPGTSGAFSAKNIQYF.

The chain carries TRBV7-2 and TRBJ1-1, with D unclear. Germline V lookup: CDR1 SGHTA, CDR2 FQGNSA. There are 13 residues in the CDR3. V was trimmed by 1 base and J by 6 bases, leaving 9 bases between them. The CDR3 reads CASSLGPEAEAFF. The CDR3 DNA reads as TGTGCCAGCAGCTTAGGGCCCGAGGCTGAAGCTTTCTTT. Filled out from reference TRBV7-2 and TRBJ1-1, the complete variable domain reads GAGVSQSPSNKVTEKGKDVELRCDPISGHTALYWYRQSLGQGLEFLIYFQGNSAPDKSGLPSDRFSAERTGGSVSTLTIQRTQQEDSAVYLCASSLGPEAEAFFGQGTRLTVV.

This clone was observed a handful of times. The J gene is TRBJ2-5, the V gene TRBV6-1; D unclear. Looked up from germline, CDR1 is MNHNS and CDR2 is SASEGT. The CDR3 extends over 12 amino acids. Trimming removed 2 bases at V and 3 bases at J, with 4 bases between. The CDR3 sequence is CASSEPEETQYF. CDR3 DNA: TGTGCCAGCAGTGAACCCGAAGAGACCCAGTACTTC.

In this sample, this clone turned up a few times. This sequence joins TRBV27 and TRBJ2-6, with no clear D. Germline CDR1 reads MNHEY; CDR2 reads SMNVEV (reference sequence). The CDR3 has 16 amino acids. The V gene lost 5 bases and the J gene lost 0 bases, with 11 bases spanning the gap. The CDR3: CASSQVGNSGANVLTF. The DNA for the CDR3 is TGTGCCAGCAGTCAGGTTGGAAACTCTGGGGCCAACGTCCTGACTTTC.

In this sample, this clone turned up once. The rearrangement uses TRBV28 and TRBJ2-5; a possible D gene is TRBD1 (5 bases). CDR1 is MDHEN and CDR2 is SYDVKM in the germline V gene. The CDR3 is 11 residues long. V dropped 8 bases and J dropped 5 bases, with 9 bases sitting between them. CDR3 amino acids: CASCGAETQYF. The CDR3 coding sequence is TGTGCCAGCTGTGGGGCGGAGACCCAGTACTTC.

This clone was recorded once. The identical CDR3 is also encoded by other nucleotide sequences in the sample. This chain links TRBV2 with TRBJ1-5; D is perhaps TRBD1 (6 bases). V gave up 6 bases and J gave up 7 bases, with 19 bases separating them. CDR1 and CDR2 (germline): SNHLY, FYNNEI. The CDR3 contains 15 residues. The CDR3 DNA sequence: TGTGCCAGCAGCGACTCAGGGGTCCGGGGACAGCCCCAGCATTTT. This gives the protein CASSDSGVRGQPQHF.

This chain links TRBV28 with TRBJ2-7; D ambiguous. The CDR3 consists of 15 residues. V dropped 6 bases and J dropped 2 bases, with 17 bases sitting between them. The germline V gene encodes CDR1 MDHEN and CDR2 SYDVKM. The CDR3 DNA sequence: TGTGCCAGCAGCCTAAACCGCAGGTCCACCTACGAGCAGTACTTC. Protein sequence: CASSLNRRSTYEQYF.

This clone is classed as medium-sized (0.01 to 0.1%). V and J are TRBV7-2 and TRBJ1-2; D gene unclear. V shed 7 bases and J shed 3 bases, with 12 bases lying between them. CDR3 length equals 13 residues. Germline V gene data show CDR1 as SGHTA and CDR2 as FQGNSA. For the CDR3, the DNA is TGTGCCAGCACCCTCCTAGGATACTATGGCTACACCTTC. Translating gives CASTLLGYYGYTF.

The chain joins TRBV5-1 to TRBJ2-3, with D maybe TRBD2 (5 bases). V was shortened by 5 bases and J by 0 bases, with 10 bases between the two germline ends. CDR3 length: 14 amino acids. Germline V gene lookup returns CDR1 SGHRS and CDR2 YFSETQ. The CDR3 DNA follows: TGCGCCAGCAGGGCGGGCCTTAGCACAGATACGCAGTATTTT. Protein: CASRAGLSTDTQYF.

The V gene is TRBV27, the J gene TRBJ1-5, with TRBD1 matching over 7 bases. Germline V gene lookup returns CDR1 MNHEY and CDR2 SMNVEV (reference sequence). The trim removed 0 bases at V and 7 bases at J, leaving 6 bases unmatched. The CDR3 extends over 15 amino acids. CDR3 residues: CASSLSRGRGQPQHF. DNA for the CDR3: TGTGCCAGCAGTTTATCAAGGGGGCGAGGACAGCCCCAGCATTTT.

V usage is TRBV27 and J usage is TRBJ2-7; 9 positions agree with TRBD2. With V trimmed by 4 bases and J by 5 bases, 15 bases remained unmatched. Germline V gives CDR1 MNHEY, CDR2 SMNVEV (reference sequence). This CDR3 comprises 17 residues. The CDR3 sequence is CASSSISAGGPLDEQYF. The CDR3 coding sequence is TGTGCCAGCAGTTCTATATCGGCGGGAGGGCCGCTGGACGAGCAGTACTTC.

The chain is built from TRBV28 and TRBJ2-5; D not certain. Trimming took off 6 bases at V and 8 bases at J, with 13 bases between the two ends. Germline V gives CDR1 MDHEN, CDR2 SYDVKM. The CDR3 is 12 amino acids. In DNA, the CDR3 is TGTGCCAGCAGCCCCTCCCCCCTTACCCAGTACTTC. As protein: CASSPSPLTQYF.

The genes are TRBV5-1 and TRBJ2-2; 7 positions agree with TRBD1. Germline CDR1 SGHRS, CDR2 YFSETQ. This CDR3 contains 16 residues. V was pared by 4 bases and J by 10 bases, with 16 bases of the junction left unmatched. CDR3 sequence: CASSPSTGYLGEELFF. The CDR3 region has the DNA TGCGCCAGCAGCCCGTCGACAGGGTACCTTGGTGAGGAGCTGTTTTTT.

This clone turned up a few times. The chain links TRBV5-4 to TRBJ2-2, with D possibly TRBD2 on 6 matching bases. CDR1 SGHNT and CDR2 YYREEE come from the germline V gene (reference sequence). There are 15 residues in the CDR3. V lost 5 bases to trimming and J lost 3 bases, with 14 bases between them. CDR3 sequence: CASRPGRSDTGELFF. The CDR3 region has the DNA TGTGCCAGCAGGCCTGGGAGGAGTGACACCGGGGAGCTGTTTTTT.

CDR3 sequence: CASSLRASGYRYF. CDR3 nucleotides: TGTGCCAGCAGTTTAAGGGCTAGCGGGTATCGGTACTTC. This sequence joins TRBV27 and TRBJ2-7; TRBD2 agrees at 8 bases. Germline assignment: CDR1 MNHEY and CDR2 SMNVEV (reference sequence). This CDR3 comprises 13 residues. V was clipped by 2 bases and J by 12 bases; unmatched bases: 9.

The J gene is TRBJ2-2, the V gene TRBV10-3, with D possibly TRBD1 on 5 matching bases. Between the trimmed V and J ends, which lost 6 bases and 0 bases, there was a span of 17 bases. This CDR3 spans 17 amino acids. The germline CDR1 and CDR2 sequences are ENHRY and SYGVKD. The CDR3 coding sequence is TGTGCCATCAGGCTCACAGGTCTCCGAACGAACACCGGGGAGCTGTTTTTT. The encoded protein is CAIRLTGLRTNTGELFF.

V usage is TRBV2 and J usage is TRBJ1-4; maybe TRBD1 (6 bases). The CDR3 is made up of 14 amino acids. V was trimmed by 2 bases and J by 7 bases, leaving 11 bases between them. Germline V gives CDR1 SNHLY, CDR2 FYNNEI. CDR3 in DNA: TGTGCCAGCAGTGAACTGGGGGGGGCTGAAAAACTGTTTTTT. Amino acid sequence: CASSELGGAEKLFF.

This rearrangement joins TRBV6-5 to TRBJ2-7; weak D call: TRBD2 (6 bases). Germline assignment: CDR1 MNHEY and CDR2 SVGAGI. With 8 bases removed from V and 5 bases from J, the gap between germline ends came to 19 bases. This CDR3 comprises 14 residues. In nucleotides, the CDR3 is TGTGCCAGCCGGTTTGGTGGCCGGAGGGACGAGCAGTACTTC. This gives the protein CASRFGGRRDEQYF.

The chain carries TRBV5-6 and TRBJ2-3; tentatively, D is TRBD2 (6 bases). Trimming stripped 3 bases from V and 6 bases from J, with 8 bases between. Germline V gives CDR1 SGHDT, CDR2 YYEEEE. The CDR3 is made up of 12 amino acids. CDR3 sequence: CASSWGVDTQYF. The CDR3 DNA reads TGTGCCAGCAGCTGGGGGGTCGATACGCAGTATTTT.